This record covers a single T cell receptor beta chain. Its specificity is unknown. Per the germline V gene, CDR1 is KGHDR and CDR2 is SFDVKD. There are 16 residues in the CDR3. V lost 3 bases and J lost 0; bases outside the gene matches: 1. The data belong to a study of Graves' ophthalmopathy and Graves' hyperthyroidism. The study, taken as a whole, reports: Ophthalmopathy progression prediction by the model yielded a sensitivity of around 68% and a specificity of nearly 75%.

RNA transcripts yielded amplified TCR beta CDR3 regions. HTBI primers primed a first-round RT-PCR, and a second-round multiplex PCR followed. TCRdb recomputed calls from the multiplex PCR reads with MiXCR, one row per CDR3 protein. The table includes 350,000 to 450,000 distinct CDR3 sequences, around 17% detected once. This chain joins TRBV24-1 and TRBJ2-2, with 9 bases identical to TRBD1. The receptor's source is a woman under 30 with Graves' ophthalmopathy. Sequenced material: peripheral blood. This CDR3 is CATSDRTGANTGELFF. Written as DNA, the CDR3 is TGTGCCACCAGTGATAGGACAGGGGCGAACACCGGGGAGCTGTTTTTT.